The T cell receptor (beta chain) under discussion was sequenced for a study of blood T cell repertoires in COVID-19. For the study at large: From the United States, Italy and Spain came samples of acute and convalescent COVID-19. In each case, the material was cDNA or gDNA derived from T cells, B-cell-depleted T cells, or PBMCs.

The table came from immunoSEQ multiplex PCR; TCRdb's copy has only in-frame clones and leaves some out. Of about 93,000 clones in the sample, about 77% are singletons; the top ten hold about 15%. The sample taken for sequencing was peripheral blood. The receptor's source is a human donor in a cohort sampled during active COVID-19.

CDR3 loop: CASYRDRGQLSKNIQYF. In DNA, the CDR3 is TGTGCCAGCTACCGGGACAGGGGGCAGTTGTCCAAAAACATTCAGTACTTC. The rearrangement links TRBV5-8 to TRBJ2-4; 12 positions match TRBD1. J lost 2 bases, V lost 7 bases, and 10 bases had no gene match. Per germline, CDR1 SGHTS and CDR2 YDEGEE. This CDR3 spans 17 amino acids. Supplemented by reference TRBV5-8 and TRBJ2-4, the full variable domain reads EAGVTQSPTHLIKTRGQQATLRCSPISGHTSVYWYQQALGLGLQFLLWYDEGEERNRGNFPPRFSGRQFPNYSSELNVNALELEDSALYLCASYRDRGQLSKNIQYFGAGTRLSVL.